Below are 10 T cell receptor beta chains sequenced from a single sample in a study of tissue T cells after allogeneic stem cell transplantation (dated by TCRdb to the early 2020s). What this sample's time point label stands for: mouse harvest day 7 after allogeneic transplant. Each mouse graft, delivered by tail vein injection, combined 10^6 splenic CD5+ T cells with 10^7 T-cell-depleted bone marrow cells. The library was prepared using the immunoSEQ multiplex PCR assay. Held by TCRdb, this immuneACCESS table contains in-frame sequences only and omits some clones. Under half of the omission traces to an unresolved V gene where checked; the cause of the rest is unknown. This sample holds under 7,000 clones; 45% to 55% were observed only once. The ten largest clones take up 6% to 8% of the sample. Sequences were obtained from gut tissue. The origin of the receptors is a female BALB/c mouse given C57BL/6 T cells with graft-versus-host disease after an allogeneic hematopoietic cell transplant.

Regarding this clone: All gene names here are mouse names. Read sequence stops 1 residue before the CDR3 end, and the germline J gene provides the missing end. This chain uses TRBV16 with TRBJ2-1; tentatively, D is TRBD1 or TRBD2 (7 bases each). Germline V CDR1 and CDR2: SGHSA, FRNQAP. The CDR3 is made up of 15 amino acids. V shed 4 bases and J shed 4 bases, with 14 bases lying between them. The CDR3 loop is CASSSQGGPYAEQFF. CDR3 DNA, as far as it was read: TGTGCAAGCAGCTCTCAGGGGGGCCCGTATGCTGAGCAGTTC.

This clone has more than one count but fewer than ten. The listed genes are named as in mouse. The read ends 1 residue before the CDR3 terminus; that terminus is restored from the germline J gene. V is TRBV26 and J is TRBJ2-2; D not resolved. Per the germline V gene, CDR1 is KGHPV and CDR2 is FQNQEV (reference sequence). CDR3 length: 13 amino acids. The ends were cut back, 2 bases at V and 5 bases at J, with 6 bases in the middle. The CDR3: CASSLTRTGQLYF. The DNA read from the CDR3 is TGTGCCAGCAGTCTGACGAGGACCGGGCAGCTCTAC.

This clone was seen a single time. Gene names and germline refer to mouse. The observed sequence ends 1 residue before the CDR3 terminus, with the missing tail filled in from the germline J gene. This chain connects TRBV26 to TRBJ1-3; no reliable D call. Germline V gene sequence: CDR1 KGHPV, CDR2 FQNQEV (reference sequence). Trimming shortened V by 4 bases and J by 0 bases, and 7 bases separated the two germline ends. The CDR3 contains 14 residues. CDR3 amino acids: CASSPGYSGNTLYF. The DNA read from the CDR3 is TGTGCCAGCAGTCCCGGGTATTCTGGAAATACGCTCTAT.

Worth noting for this clone: The gene names here belong to mouse. Coverage ceases 1 residue before the CDR3 finishes, and the germline J gene fills in the end. The chain recombines TRBV3 with TRBJ1-3; D is ambiguous. CDR3 length: 14 residues. The ends were cut back, 5 bases at V and 0 bases at J, with 8 bases in the middle. Looked up from germline, CDR1 is SNHLY and CDR2 is FYNGKV (reference sequence). CDR3 amino acids: CASSPTISGNTLYF. The sequenced CDR3 bases are TGTGCCAGCAGCCCGACAATTTCTGGAAATACGCTCTAT.

For this clone: Gene names and germline match the mouse. The sequenced part of the CDR3 DNA is TGTGCCAGCAGCTGGGACACCAACACAGAAGTCTTC. It specifies CASSWDTNTEVF. The whole CDR3 sequence is CASSWDTNTEVFF. V usage is TRBV26 and J usage is TRBJ1-1; a weak D match, TRBD1 (6 bases). The read terminates 1 residue ahead of where the CDR3 ends, so the germline J gene completes it. Germline V gives CDR1 KGHPV, CDR2 FQNQEV (reference sequence). CDR3 length: 13 amino acids. Deletions cut 6 bases from V and 2 bases from J, with 10 bases between.

This clone is labeled medium-sized. The genes and germline here are from mouse. The CDR3 goes on 1 residue after the read ends, and that part is filled in from the germline J gene. The rearrangement uses TRBV26 and TRBJ1-4; no firm D call. Between the trimmed V and J ends, which lost 2 bases and 5 bases, there was a span of 9 bases. CDR1 and CDR2 from the germline V gene are KGHPV and FQNQEV (reference sequence). CDR3 size: 14 residues. The CDR3 loop reads CASSLRHLNERLFF. CDR3 DNA (partial): TGTGCCAGCAGTCTGAGACACCTTAACGAAAGATTATTT.

This clone was observed a handful of times. Gene names are mouse gene names. The CDR3 region is CARWTASAETLYF. The CDR3 bases that were read are TGTGCCAGATGGACAGCTAGTGCAGAAACGCTGTAT. The V gene is TRBV19, the J gene TRBJ2-3, with D possibly TRBD1 on 6 matching bases. The CDR3 is cut off 1 residue early in the read; its end comes from the germline J gene. There are 13 residues in the CDR3. Germline V lookup: CDR1 FNHDT, CDR2 SITEND (reference sequence). V lost 8 bases and J 0 bases, leaving 10 bases between the germline ends. Full variable domain (remainder filled in from reference TRBV19 and TRBJ2-3): GGIITQTPKFLIGQEGQKLTLKCQQNFNHDTMYWYRQDSGKGLRLIYYSITENDLQKGDLSEGYDASREKKSSFSLTVTSAQKNEMAVFLCARWTASAETLYFGSGTRLTVL.

To note about this clone: The gene names here belong to mouse. The read stops 1 residue short of the end of the CDR3; the missing end is completed from the germline J gene. J is TRBJ1-3 and V is TRBV5, with D possibly matching TRBD1 (6 bases). The CDR3 length is 14 residues. Germline CDR1 and CDR2: LGHNA and YNLKQL (reference sequence). The ends were cut back, 2 bases at V and 2 bases at J, with 7 bases in the middle. This CDR3 is CASSQTGTGNTLYF. CDR3 DNA (partial): TGTGCCAGCAGCCAAACAGGGACTGGAAATACGCTCTAT.

Points on this clone: Gene names refer to mouse genes. The read gets to within 1 residue of the CDR3 end, and the germline J gene fills in the rest. The rearrangement uses TRBV26 and TRBJ2-1; D gene unclear. The germline gives CDR1 KGHPV, CDR2 FQNQEV (reference sequence). This CDR3 has 13 amino acids. Trimming left V 7 bases short and J 1 base short, with 8 bases between. This CDR3 reads CASTSRNYAEQFF. CDR3 DNA (partial): TGTGCCAGCACCTCCAGAAACTATGCTGAGCAGTTC.

As concerns this clone: Germline and genes here are mouse. The DNA ends 1 residue before the CDR3 does, and the rest of the CDR3 is filled in from the germline J gene. The V gene is TRBV3, the J gene TRBJ2-1; D call uncertain. Germline CDR1 reads SNHLY; CDR2 reads FYNGKV (reference sequence). This CDR3 contains 13 residues. Between the trimmed V and J ends, which lost 3 bases and 5 bases, there was a span of 8 bases. CDR3 region: CASSFRRDAEQFF. The DNA read from the CDR3 is TGTGCCAGCAGCTTCAGGAGGGATGCTGAGCAGTTC.